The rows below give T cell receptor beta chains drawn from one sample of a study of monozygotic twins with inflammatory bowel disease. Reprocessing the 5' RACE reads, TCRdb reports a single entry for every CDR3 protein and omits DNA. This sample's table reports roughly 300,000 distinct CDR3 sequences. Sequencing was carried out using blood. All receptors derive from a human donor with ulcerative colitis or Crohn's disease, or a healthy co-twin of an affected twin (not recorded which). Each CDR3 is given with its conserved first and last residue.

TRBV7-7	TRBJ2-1	CASSLDISYNEQFF
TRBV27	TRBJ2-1	CASSMGFYNEQFF
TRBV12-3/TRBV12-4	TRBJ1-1	CASSLDRQAPNTEAFF
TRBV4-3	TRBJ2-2	CASSHYRGGGELFF
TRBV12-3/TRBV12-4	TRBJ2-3	CASNLMTGTQYF
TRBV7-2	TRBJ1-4	CASSQAGGGNEKLFF
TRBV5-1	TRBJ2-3	CASSLTGTSGTDTQYF
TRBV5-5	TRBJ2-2	CASSFSSGRAYTGELFF
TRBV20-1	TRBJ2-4	CSARDRGGRNIQYF
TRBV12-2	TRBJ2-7	CAGLFAAGQYF
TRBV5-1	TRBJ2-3	CASSPTLVTLTDTQYF
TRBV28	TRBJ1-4	CVTSEGTNEKLFF
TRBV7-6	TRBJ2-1	CASSLVAGGAPFEQFF
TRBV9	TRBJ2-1	CASSVNVGLGIEQFF
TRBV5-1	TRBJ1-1	CASSLDTGPKPNTEAFF
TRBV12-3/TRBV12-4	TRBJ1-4	CASSSWTGANEKLFF
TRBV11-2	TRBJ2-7	CASSLDSGGYYEQYF
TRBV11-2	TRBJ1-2	CASSLSTGYSGYTF
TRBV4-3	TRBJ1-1	CASSQEAVNTEAFF
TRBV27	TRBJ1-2	CASSSKPTAGYGYTF
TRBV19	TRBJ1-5	CASSIVPGDQPQHF
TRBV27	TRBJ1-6	CASSSQNSPLHF
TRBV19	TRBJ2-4	CASSIIGQGENIQYF
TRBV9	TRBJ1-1	CASSNDRNTEAFF
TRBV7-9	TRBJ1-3	CASSLVVQLGNTIYF
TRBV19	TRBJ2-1	CASSISGVSYNEQFF
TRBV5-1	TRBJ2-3	CATSGDHGTDTQYF
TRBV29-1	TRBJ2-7	CSAGGQGNSYEQYF
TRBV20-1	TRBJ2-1	CSARDFVGSGNGEQFF